This T cell receptor (beta chain) was observed in a study of blood T cell repertoires in COVID-19. Turning to the study itself: The origin of the acute and convalescent COVID-19 samples was the United States, Italy and Spain. T cells, B-cell-depleted T cells, or PBMCs provided the cDNA or gDNA that served as material.

Germline loops: CDR1 KGHDR, CDR2 SFDVKD. There are 11 residues in the CDR3. The V end was cut by 9 bases, the J end by 8 bases, with 9 bases between. The authors' processing: Scientists estimated how many nucleated cells there were by amplifying reference gene primers. Measured with immunoSEQ multiplex PCR; TCRdb has only the in-frame clones, and not every one. V and J calls and clone size are copied from that table; D and trimming were computed from the DNA. Among 81,000 or so clones listed, around four fifths were seen once. The origin of this receptor is a woman in her seventies with active or convalescent COVID-19. The rearrangement uses TRBV24-1 and TRBJ1-4; no clear D gene. Sample: peripheral blood. CDR3 bases: TGTGCCACCGGGTTGGGCGAAAAACTGTTTTTT. It encodes CATGLGEKLFF.